This TCR beta chain appears in the sequencing data of a study of cytomegalovirus exposure and HLA in healthy donors. Study-wide background: The Caucasian-associated ancestry cluster held around 81% of 398 genotyped donors. Study-level results: Productive status was seen about 87% or about 30% of the time for most TCR beta V segments in an earlier analysis. Accurate prediction of HLA-A and HLA-B alleles (for most subjects) was reportedly achieved from TCR beta sequences.

V was shortened by 5 bases and J by 3 bases, with 14 bases between the two germline ends. The CDR3 spans 15 residues. CDR1 and CDR2 from the germline V gene are PRHDT and FYEKMQ (reference sequence). Note on this clone: Its antigen is currently unknown.

The study ran its PCR with 60 Vbeta and 13 Jbeta primers. The repertoire was sequenced with immunoSEQ multiplex PCR; TCRdb's copy has only in-frame clones and lacks some. The table records roughly 130,000 clones, around three quarters of them present only once. Those who donated were healthy bone marrow donors. This chain links TRBV13 with TRBJ2-1; D is possibly TRBD2 (7 bases). The clonotype comes from a man aged 35 to 55 in good health and CMV-seronegative. The specimen was PBMCs. The CDR3 is CASSPRGALYNEQFF. The CDR3 DNA reads TGTGCCAGCAGCCCCCGGGGGGCCCTCTACAATGAGCAGTTCTTC.